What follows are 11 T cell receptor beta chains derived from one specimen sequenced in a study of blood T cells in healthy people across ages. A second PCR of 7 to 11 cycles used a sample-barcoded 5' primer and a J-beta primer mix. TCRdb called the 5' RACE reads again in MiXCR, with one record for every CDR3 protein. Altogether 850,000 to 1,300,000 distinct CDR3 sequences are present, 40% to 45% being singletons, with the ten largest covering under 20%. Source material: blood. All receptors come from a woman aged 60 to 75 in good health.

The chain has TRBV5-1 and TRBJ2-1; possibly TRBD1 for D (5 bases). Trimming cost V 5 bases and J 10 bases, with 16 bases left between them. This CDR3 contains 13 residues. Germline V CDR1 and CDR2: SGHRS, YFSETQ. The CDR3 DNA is TGCGCCAGCAGGGTAGCCCTTGGGGCAGAGCAGTTCTTC. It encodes CASRVALGAEQFF.

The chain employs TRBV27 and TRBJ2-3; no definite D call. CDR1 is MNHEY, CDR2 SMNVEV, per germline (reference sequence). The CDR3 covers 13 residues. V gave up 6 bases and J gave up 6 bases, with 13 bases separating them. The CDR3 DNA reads TGTGCCAGCAGAGACGGTAAGCTGGATACGCAGTATTTT. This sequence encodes CASRDGKLDTQYF.

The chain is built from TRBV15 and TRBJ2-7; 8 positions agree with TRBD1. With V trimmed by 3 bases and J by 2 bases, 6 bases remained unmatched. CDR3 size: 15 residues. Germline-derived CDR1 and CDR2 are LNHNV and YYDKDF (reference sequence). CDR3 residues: CATSRAQGAAYEQYF. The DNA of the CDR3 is TGTGCCACCAGCAGGGCCCAGGGGGCCGCCTACGAGCAGTACTTC.

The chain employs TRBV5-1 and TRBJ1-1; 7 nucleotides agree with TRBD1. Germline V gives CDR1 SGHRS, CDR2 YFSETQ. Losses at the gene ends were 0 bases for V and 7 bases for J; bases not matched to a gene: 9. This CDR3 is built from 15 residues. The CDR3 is CASSLALTGPGEAFF. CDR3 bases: TGCGCCAGCAGCTTGGCCCTGACAGGGCCAGGTGAAGCTTTCTTT.

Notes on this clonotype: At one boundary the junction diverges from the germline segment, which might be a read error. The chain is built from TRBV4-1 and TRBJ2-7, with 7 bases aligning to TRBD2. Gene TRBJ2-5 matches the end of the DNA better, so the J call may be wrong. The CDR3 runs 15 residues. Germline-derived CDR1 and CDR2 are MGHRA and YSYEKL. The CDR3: CANSQEAGVRETQYF. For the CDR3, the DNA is TGCGCCAACAGCCAAGAGGCGGGAGTGCGAGAGACCCAGTACTTC.

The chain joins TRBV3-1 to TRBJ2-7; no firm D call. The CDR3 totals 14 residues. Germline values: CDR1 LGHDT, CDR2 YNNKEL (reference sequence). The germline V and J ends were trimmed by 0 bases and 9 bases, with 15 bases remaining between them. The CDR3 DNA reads TGTGCCAGCAGCCAAGAGGTCAGCCCCGGTTCGCAGTACTTC. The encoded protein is CASSQEVSPGSQYF.

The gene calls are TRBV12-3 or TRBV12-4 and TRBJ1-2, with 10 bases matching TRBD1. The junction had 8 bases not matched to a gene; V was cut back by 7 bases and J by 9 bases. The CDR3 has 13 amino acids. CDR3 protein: CASNSDRGNRYTF. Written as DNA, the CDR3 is TGTGCCAGCAACTCGGACAGGGGGAATCGCTACACCTTC.

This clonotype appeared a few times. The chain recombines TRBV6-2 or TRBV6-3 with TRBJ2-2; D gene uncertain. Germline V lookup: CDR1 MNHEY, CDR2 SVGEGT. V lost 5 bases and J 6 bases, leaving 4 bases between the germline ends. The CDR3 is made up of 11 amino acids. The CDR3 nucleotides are TGTGCCAGCAGTGAACCCGGGGAGCTGTTTTTT. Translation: CASSEPGELFF.

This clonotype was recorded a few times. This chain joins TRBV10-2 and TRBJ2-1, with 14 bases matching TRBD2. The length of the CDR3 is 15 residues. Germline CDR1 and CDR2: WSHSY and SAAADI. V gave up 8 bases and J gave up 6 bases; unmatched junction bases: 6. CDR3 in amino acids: CASGTGTSGSNEQFF. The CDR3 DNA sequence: TGCGCCAGCGGAACCGGGACTAGCGGGAGCAATGAGCAGTTCTTC.

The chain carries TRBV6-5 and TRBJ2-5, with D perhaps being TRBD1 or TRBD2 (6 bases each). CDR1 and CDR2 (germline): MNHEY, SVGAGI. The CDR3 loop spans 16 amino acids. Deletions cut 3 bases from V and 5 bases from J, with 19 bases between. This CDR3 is CASSYQGRDRSETQYF. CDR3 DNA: TGTGCCAGCAGTTATCAGGGGCGGGACCGTAGCGAGACCCAGTACTTC.

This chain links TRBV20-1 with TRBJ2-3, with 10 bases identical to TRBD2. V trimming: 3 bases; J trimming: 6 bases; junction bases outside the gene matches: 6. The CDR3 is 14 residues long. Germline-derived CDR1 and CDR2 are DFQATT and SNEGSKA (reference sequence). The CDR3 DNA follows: TGCAGTGCTAGGTTCGAGCGGGAGGGTGATACGCAGTATTTT. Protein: CSARFEREGDTQYF.